The T cell receptor (beta chain) described here comes from a study of PD-L1 blockade in urothelial cancer. Assay: immunoSEQ multiplex PCR; the TCRdb copy retains only in-frame clones and omits some. Of roughly 60,000 clones in the sample, over 75% were seen once. Germline assignment: CDR1 MGHDK and CDR2 SYGVNS. This CDR3 has 15 amino acids. The V segment lost 1 base and the J segment 7 bases; nucleotides outside the gene matches: 6. Material: PBMCs, obtained around atezolizumab (anti-PD-L1) treatment. The rearrangement joins TRBV25-1 to TRBJ1-4; 7 nucleotides agree with TRBD1. This receptor was identified in a man between 70 and 80 years old with urothelial cancer. For the CDR3, the DNA is TGTGCCAGCAGTGAATCAGGAGGGGGCTTTGAAAAACTGTTTTTT. This translates into CASSESGGGFEKLFF. The full variable domain, its missing parts supplied by reference TRBV25-1 and TRBJ1-4, is EADIYQTPRYLVIGTGKKITLECSQTMGHDKMYWYQQDPGMELHLIHYSYGVNSTEKGDLSSESTVSRIRTEHFPLTLESARPSHTSQYLCASSESGGGFEKLFFGSGTQLSVL.